One and the same sample provided the 31 T cell receptor beta chains below, sequenced in a study of blood T cell repertoires in COVID-19. TCRdb's copy holds only in-frame clones and misses some; the assay was immunoSEQ multiplex PCR. This sample carries approximately 200,000 clones, 80% to 90% of them seen once, and the ten largest clones take approximately 5.1%. Sequencing was done on a sample of peripheral blood. All receptors derive from a woman aged 55-75 years who had recovered from COVID-19.

V gene TRBV5-8 combines with J gene TRBJ2-1; 12 bases agree with TRBD2. Germline assignment: CDR1 SGHTS and CDR2 YDEGEE. The CDR3 totals 15 residues. Unmatched junction bases numbered 9, after V lost 8 bases and J lost 6 bases. The CDR3 DNA sequence: TGTGCCAGAGCACCCCTAGCGGGGGGGCCCAATGAGCAGTTCTTC. It specifies CARAPLAGGPNEQFF. Full variable domain (outside the CDR3, taken from reference TRBV5-8 and TRBJ2-1): EAGVTQSPTHLIKTRGQQATLRCSPISGHTSVYWYQQALGLGLQFLLWYDEGEERNRGNFPPRFSGRQFPNYSSELNVNALELEDSALYLCARAPLAGGPNEQFFGPGTRLTVL.

The chain uses TRBV5-4 and TRBJ1-2; 10 bases are shared with TRBD1. Germline CDR1 and CDR2: SGHNT and YYREEE (reference sequence). After removal of 5 bases from V and 7 bases from J, the junction contained 8 bases not matched to a gene. The CDR3 contains 14 residues. CDR3: CASRGTGVGSGYTF. CDR3 sequence (DNA): TGTGCCAGCAGGGGGACAGGGGTAGGATCTGGCTACACCTTC.

This chain joins TRBV6-5 and TRBJ1-2, with D unresolved. Trimming took 8 bases from V and 3 from J, leaving 7 bases between them. The CDR3 is made up of 11 amino acids. The germline V gene has CDR1 MNHEY and CDR2 SVGAGI. The DNA of the CDR3 is TGTGCCAGCCGACGGGACTATGGCTACACCTTC. It encodes CASRRDYGYTF.

This clone was counted a single time. V gene TRBV4-1 combines with J gene TRBJ2-3, with D perhaps matching TRBD1 (5 bases). V was cut by 3 bases and J by 3 bases, with 16 bases left in between. Germline V gene data show CDR1 as MGHRA and CDR2 as YSYEKL. The CDR3 covers 16 residues. Here the CDR3 DNA reads TGCGCCAGCAGCCACGACGACAGCGCCTATACAGATACGCAGTATTTT. Its translation: CASSHDDSAYTDTQYF.

The chain links TRBV18 to TRBJ1-6; D perhaps matches TRBD1 (6 bases). V lost 6 bases and J 8 bases, leaving 23 bases between the germline ends. Germline loops: CDR1 KGHSH, CDR2 LQKENI. This CDR3 contains 17 residues. The CDR3 loop reads CASSPQALDSNDSPLHF. The CDR3 DNA reads as TGTGCCAGCTCCCCTCAGGCCTTGGACAGTAACGATTCACCCCTCCACTTT.

The chain has TRBV10-3 and TRBJ2-7; 8 bases map to TRBD2. The CDR3 length is 14 residues. Germline loops: CDR1 ENHRY, CDR2 SYGVKD. V shed 6 bases, J shed 0 bases, and the junction held 4 bases outside the gene matches. Here the CDR3 reads CAIRKTSDSYEQYF. CDR3 in DNA: TGTGCCATCAGAAAGACTAGCGACTCCTACGAGCAGTACTTC.

About this clone: One end of the junction does not line up with germline, which may come from a read error. This rearrangement joins TRBV7-6 to TRBJ1-1; 9 bases are shared with TRBD1. The CDR3 extends over 15 amino acids. CDR1 SGHVS and CDR2 FNYEAQ come from the germline V gene. The CDR3: CASSYNRGLKTEAFF. DNA of the CDR3: TGTGCCAGCAGCTACAACAGGGGGCTGAAGACTGAAGCTTTCTTT.

CDR3 in DNA: TGTGCCAGCAGCTTCCAAGTGATGGGAGCCCTCCACTTT. It is translated as CASSFQVMGALHF. The chain recombines TRBV5-8 with TRBJ1-6; D gene unclear. The germline V gene encodes CDR1 SGHTS and CDR2 YDEGEE. The CDR3 is 13 amino acids. The V end lost 2 bases, the J end lost 14 bases, and 14 bases lay between the germline ends.

The gene calls are TRBV14 and TRBJ2-7; 11 nucleotides match TRBD1. The V gene's germline CDR1 is SGHDN and CDR2 FVKESK. V shed 1 base and J 5 bases; nucleotides not matched to a gene: 7. This CDR3 region has 16 residues. The CDR3 sequence is CASSQASWDRGNEQYF. CDR3 DNA sequence: TGTGCCAGCAGCCAAGCATCGTGGGACAGGGGGAACGAGCAGTACTTC.

The rearrangement joins TRBV5-1 to TRBJ2-5, with TRBD2 matching 15 bases. Germline values: CDR1 SGHRS, CDR2 YFSETQ. The ends lost 4 bases at V and 5 bases at J; junction bases unmatched: 6. The CDR3 has 16 residues. The CDR3 DNA reads as TGCGCCAGCAGCACGGGACTAGCGGGGGGCGGGGAGACCCAGTACTTC. Amino acids: CASSTGLAGGGETQYF.

The chain joins TRBV6-5 to TRBJ1-3; D might be TRBD1 (5 bases). Trimming cost V 8 bases and J 0 bases, with 14 bases left between them. Per the germline V gene, CDR1 is MNHEY and CDR2 is SVGAGI. The CDR3 spans 15 residues. The CDR3 loop reads CASETDPYSGNTIYF. The CDR3 DNA is TGTGCCAGCGAGACAGACCCATACTCTGGAAACACCATATATTTT.

V usage is TRBV9 and J usage is TRBJ2-2; possible D gene TRBD2, 5 bases. Trimming stripped 10 bases from V and 3 bases from J, with 19 bases between. CDR3 length equals 15 residues. Germline assignment: CDR1 SGDLS and CDR2 YYNGEE. CDR3 DNA: TGTGCCCAAACCCGATCGGGGTTGTACACCGGGGAGCTGTTTTTT. Protein product: CAQTRSGLYTGELFF.

This sequence joins TRBV7-9 and TRBJ1-6, with D possibly TRBD1 on 5 matching bases. CDR1 SEHNR and CDR2 FQNEAQ come from the germline V gene (reference sequence). The CDR3 spans 15 residues. V was trimmed by 5 bases and J by 7 bases, leaving 15 bases between them. CDR3 amino acids: CASSPQTAQNSPLHF. CDR3 DNA: TGTGCCAGCAGCCCACAGACAGCGCAAAATTCACCCCTCCACTTT.

The J gene is TRBJ2-7, the V gene TRBV27; 16 bases align to TRBD2. Germline CDR1 MNHEY, CDR2 SMNVEV (reference sequence). V was pared by 2 bases and J by 2 bases, with 3 bases of the junction left unmatched. The CDR3 spans 17 residues. CDR3 nucleotides: TGTGCCAGCAGTTTAACCGGGACTAGCGGGGGGGCCTACGAGCAGTACTTC. It translates to CASSLTGTSGGAYEQYF.

V usage is TRBV18 and J usage is TRBJ1-2; 8 nucleotides align to TRBD1. V trimming: 3 bases; J trimming: 5 bases; junction bases outside the gene matches: 5. The CDR3 has 14 amino acids. Germline CDR1 reads KGHSH; CDR2 reads LQKENI. The CDR3, as DNA: TGTGCCAGCTCACCCCGACAGGGGAGTTATGGCTACACCTTC. It yields the protein CASSPRQGSYGYTF.

V is TRBV4-1 and J is TRBJ2-2; TRBD1 is a possible D gene (6 bases). Looked up from germline, CDR1 is MGHRA and CDR2 is YSYEKL. Trimming pared 5 bases from V and 0 bases from J, leaving 10 bases between. The length of the CDR3 is 15 residues. This chain's CDR3 is CASSRQVSNTGELFF. In DNA, the CDR3 is TGCGCCAGCAGCAGACAGGTATCGAACACCGGGGAGCTGTTTTTT.

This clone showed up just once. Other DNA sequences in this specimen translate into the identical CDR3. The chain recombines TRBV5-1 with TRBJ1-4; possibly TRBD1 for D (5 bases). Per the germline V gene, CDR1 is SGHRS and CDR2 is YFSETQ. The CDR3 has 15 amino acids. Trimming removed 2 bases at V and 4 bases at J, with 12 bases between. CDR3 DNA sequence: TGCGCCAGCAGCTTAGTAGGGGCCGGTAATGAAAAACTGTTTTTT. As protein: CASSLVGAGNEKLFF.

V gene TRBV9 combines with J gene TRBJ2-7; 9 nucleotides match TRBD2. J lost 5 bases, V lost 4 bases, and 7 bases had no gene match. CDR1 and CDR2 from the germline V gene are SGDLS and YYNGEE. This CDR3 region has 14 residues. The CDR3 DNA follows: TGTGCCAGCAGCACCGGGACTAGCAGGAACGAGCAGTACTTC. It specifies CASSTGTSRNEQYF. The variable domain in full, with the rest retrieved from reference TRBV9 and TRBJ2-7, is DSGVTQTPKHLITATGQRVTLRCSPRSGDLSVYWYQQSLDQGLQFLIQYYNGEERAKGNILERFSAQQFPDLHSELNLSSLELGDSALYFCASSTGTSRNEQYFGPGTRLTVT.

This chain connects TRBV19 to TRBJ2-7, with D unclear. CDR1 and CDR2 (germline): LNHDA, SQIVND (reference sequence). This CDR3 is built from 12 residues. Trimming stripped 5 bases from V and 3 bases from J, with 8 bases between. The CDR3 DNA reads TGTGCCAGTAGTTCACAGAGCTACGAGCAGTACTTC. Its translation: CASSSQSYEQYF.

A note on this clone: A much larger clone lies a single base off, so this may be a read error. This sample includes further DNA sequences coding for the same CDR3. The chain recombines TRBV11-2 with TRBJ2-5; D is uncertain. This CDR3 spans 11 amino acids. The germline V gene encodes CDR1 SGHAT and CDR2 FQNNGV. Trimming stripped 5 bases from V and 2 bases from J, with 3 bases between. CDR3 in DNA: TGTGCCAGCAGCCTACAAGAGACCCAGTACTTC. Translated, it gives CASSLQETQYF.

J is TRBJ2-7 and V is TRBV19; 10 positions agree with TRBD1. The CDR3 length is 14 residues. Unmatched junction bases numbered 5, after V lost 3 bases and J lost 6 bases. Germline V lookup: CDR1 LNHDA, CDR2 SQIVND (reference sequence). CDR3 in DNA: TGTGCCAGTAGTATTACCGGACAGGGGGTCGAGCAGTACTTC. Protein product: CASSITGQGVEQYF.

CDR3 in DNA: TGTGCCAGCAGTGAACGGGATAACGAGCAGTACTTC. Amino acid sequence: CASSERDNEQYF. The V call is TRBV2, the J call TRBJ2-7, with D perhaps matching TRBD2 (5 bases). V was pared by 2 bases and J by 5 bases, with 7 bases between. The length of the CDR3 is 12 residues. Germline loops: CDR1 SNHLY, CDR2 FYNNEI.

The rearrangement links TRBV5-1 to TRBJ2-1; TRBD1 matches at 9 bases. Germline V gene sequence: CDR1 SGHRS, CDR2 YFSETQ. This CDR3 has 16 residues. J was trimmed by 3 bases and V by 2 bases; bases with no gene match: 6. CDR3 nucleotides: TGCGCCAGCAGCTTTAGGACAGGGGACCTCTACAATGAGCAGTTCTTC. It translates to CASSFRTGDLYNEQFF.

This rearrangement joins TRBV2 to TRBJ2-4; no reliable D call. The CDR3 loop spans 15 amino acids. The V end lost 2 bases, the J end lost 0 bases, and 8 bases lay between the germline ends. Germline assignment: CDR1 SNHLY and CDR2 FYNNEI. CDR3 DNA: TGTGCCAGCAGTGAAACAGCCATAGCCAAAAACATTCAGTACTTC. It specifies CASSETAIAKNIQYF.

The V gene is TRBV19, the J gene TRBJ2-3, with 12 bases aligning to TRBD2. J was trimmed by 2 bases and V by 5 bases; bases with no gene match: 2. This CDR3 region has 15 residues. Looked up from germline, CDR1 is LNHDA and CDR2 is SQIVND (reference sequence). The CDR3: CASSWTSGITDTQYF. DNA of the CDR3: TGTGCCAGTAGTTGGACTAGCGGGATCACAGATACGCAGTATTTT.

This chain joins TRBV2 and TRBJ1-4; D gene uncertain. The germline V gene has CDR1 SNHLY and CDR2 FYNNEI. CDR3 length: 14 amino acids. Trimming cost V 6 bases and J 0 bases, with 8 bases left between them. The CDR3 loop reads CASSLSSTNEKLFF. In DNA, the CDR3 is TGTGCCAGCAGCCTCTCCTCAACTAATGAAAAACTGTTTTTT.

V usage is TRBV12-2 and J usage is TRBJ1-1; the listed D gene, TRBD1, was not tested against the DNA. TRBV12-2 is assigned pseudogene status. The CDR3 contains 16 residues. CDR3: CASRLLPGQTDTEAFF. In nucleotides, the CDR3 is TGTGCAAGTCGCTTATTACCCGGACAGACGGACACTGAAGCTTTCTTT.

The rearrangement links TRBV5-1 to TRBJ2-2; D not certain. There are 15 residues in the CDR3. CDR1 SGHRS and CDR2 YFSETQ come from the germline V gene. The ends were cut back, 0 bases at V and 0 bases at J, with 6 bases in the middle. This CDR3 is CASSLASANTGELFF. DNA of the CDR3: TGCGCCAGCAGCTTGGCCTCGGCGAACACCGGGGAGCTGTTTTTT.

The rearrangement joins TRBV3-1 (or the pseudogene TRBV3-2) to TRBJ2-1; D unclear. Germline-derived CDR1 and CDR2 are LGHDT and YNNKEL (reference sequence). The V and J ends lost 1 base and 4 bases respectively, with 5 bases between them. This CDR3 has 13 residues. In DNA form, the CDR3 reads TGTGCCAGCAGCCAAGGCCAGTACAATGAGCAGTTCTTC. This sequence encodes CASSQGQYNEQFF.

J is TRBJ1-5 and V is TRBV3-1 (or the pseudogene TRBV3-2); D gene ambiguous. Germline CDR1 is LGHDT and CDR2 is YNNKEL (reference sequence). This CDR3 region has 14 residues. V lost 1 base and J lost 15, with 19 bases in between. The CDR3 protein is CASSQGLAGSPLHF. The DNA for the CDR3 is TGTGCCAGCAGCCAAGGATTAGCGGGGAGCCCGCTGCATTTT.

The CDR3 DNA reads TGTGCCTGGAGTCCCCCGGGACTAGGGAGCACCGGGGAGCTGTTTTTT. Translating it yields CAWSPPGLGSTGELFF. The genes are TRBV30 and TRBJ2-2; TRBD2 agrees at 8 bases. The CDR3 has 16 amino acids. The germline V gene encodes CDR1 GTSNPN and CDR2 SVGIG (reference sequence). Trimming removed 2 bases from V and 4 bases from J; junction bases left unmatched: 9.